A selection of T cell receptor beta chains follows, all from one sample in a study of blood T cell repertoires in COVID-19. The table came from immunoSEQ multiplex PCR; TCRdb's copy has only in-frame clones and leaves some out. The table has about 150,000 clones, 84% seen once. The sequencing sample was made of peripheral blood. The receptors here all came from a woman aged 80 or over with COVID-19, enrolled during active disease. Both conserved end residues are part of each CDR3. Fields, in order: V gene, D gene, clone size, J gene, CDR3 protein, CDR3 DNA. D genes are given only for firm matches. The size entry is marked missing in some rows and otherwise reads once, few, many or a size class.

TRBV5-1	-	-	TRBJ2-5	CASSQVSGPGTQYF	TGCGCCAGCAGCCAGGTAAGCGGCCCTGGAACCCAGTACTTC
TRBV24-1	TRBD2	-	TRBJ2-5	CATSVTSGRARQETQYF	TGTGCCACCAGTGTTACTAGCGGGAGGGCCCGCCAAGAGACCCAGTACTTC
TRBV9	-	once	TRBJ1-3	CASSVSQGTGNTIYF	TGTGCCAGCAGCGTTTCCCAGGGGACTGGAAACACCATATATTTT
TRBV15	-	once	TRBJ2-5	CATSRAWGETQYF	TGTGCCACCAGCAGAGCCTGGGGCGAGACCCAGTACTTC
TRBV11-2	-	few	TRBJ2-5	CASSLVGGLLETQYF	TGTGCCAGCAGCTTAGTCGGGGGGCTCCTAGAGACCCAGTACTTC
TRBV5-1	TRBD2	-	TRBJ2-7	CASSAGAYEQYF	TGCGCCAGCAGCGCGGGAGCCTACGAGCAGTACTTC
TRBV28	-	-	TRBJ1-1	CASTVTLDRNEVFF	TGTGCCAGCACCGTCACGTTAGACAGGAATGAGGTTTTCTTT
TRBV11-2	-	-	TRBJ2-5	CASSFFDGIYQETQYF	TGTGCCAGCAGCTTTTTCGACGGGATTTACCAAGAGACCCAGTACTTC
TRBV7-3	TRBD1	few	TRBJ2-7	CASSSGQGGEQYF	TGTGCCAGCAGCTCCGGACAGGGAGGCGAGCAGTACTTC
TRBV18	TRBD1	-	TRBJ1-3	CASSSDRGSGNTIYF	TGTGCCAGCTCATCCGACAGGGGCTCTGGAAACACCATATATTTT
TRBV5-1	TRBD2	-	TRBJ2-1	CASSPREGTYNEQFF	TGCGCCAGCAGCCCGCGGGAGGGGACCTACAATGAGCAGTTCTTC
TRBV29-1	TRBD1	few	TRBJ2-7	CSVSGTGIDEQYF	TGCAGCGTTTCCGGGACAGGTATCGACGAGCAGTACTTC
TRBV7-9	-	-	TRBJ2-7	CASSLRAGTYEQYF	TGTGCCAGCAGCTTACGGGCAGGGACCTACGAGCAGTACTTC
TRBV18	TRBD2	-	TRBJ2-5	CASSLPTGLAGGETQYF	TGTGCCAGCTCACTCCCAACTGGACTAGCGGGAGGGGAGACCCAGTACTTC
TRBV29-1	TRBD2	-	TRBJ2-1	CSAQGLAGGLSYNEQFF	TGCAGCGCTCAGGGACTAGCGGGAGGGCTATCCTACAATGAGCAGTTCTTC
TRBV2	-	-	TRBJ1-1	CANSFGGGSTEAFF	TGTGCCAACTCGTTCGGCGGCGGGTCCACTGAAGCTTTCTTT
TRBV4-1	TRBD1	once	TRBJ2-3	CASSQLDRKTDTQYF	TGCGCCAGCAGCCAACTGGACAGGAAGACAGATACGCAGTATTTT
TRBV10-1	TRBD2	-	TRBJ2-1	CASITTSGWVNEQFF	TGCGCCAGCATTACGACTAGCGGGTGGGTAAATGAGCAGTTCTTC
TRBV3-1/TRBV3-2	TRBD1	-	TRBJ2-7	CASSRAGTGAYEQYF	TGTGCCAGCAGCCGAGCCGGGACAGGCGCCTACGAGCAGTACTTC
TRBV29-1	-	-	TRBJ2-5	CSVESGQETQYF	TGCAGCGTTGAAAGCGGGCAAGAGACCCAGTACTTC
TRBV7-3	-	-	TRBJ2-3	CASSREVTDTQYF	TGTGCCAGCAGTCGTGAGGTTACAGATACGCAGTATTTT
TRBV4-2	TRBD1	-	TRBJ1-4	CASSLRDRGLKLFF	TGTGCCAGCAGCCTCCGGGACAGGGGTTTAAAACTGTTTTTT
TRBV5-1	-	-	TRBJ2-2	CASSLEGAGELFF	TGCGCCAGCAGCTTGGAAGGGGCCGGGGAGCTGTTTTTT
TRBV7-2	-	once	TRBJ1-1	CASSLTGTEAFF	TGTGCCAGCAGCCTGACGGGGACTGAAGCTTTCTTT
TRBV5-1	-	-	TRBJ1-3	CASSGATGGGNTIYF	TGCGCCAGCAGCGGTGCGACGGGGGGTGGAAACACCATATATTTT
TRBV11-2	TRBD1	-	TRBJ2-7	CASSLDRDRGREQYF	TGTGCCAGCAGCTTAGATAGGGACAGGGGGAGAGAGCAGTACTTC
TRBV12-3/TRBV12-4	-	once	TRBJ1-5	CASSPQAEPQHF	TGTGCCAGCAGTCCCCAAGCGGAGCCCCAGCATTTT
TRBV6-5	-	-	TRBJ2-5	CASTGTLKETQYF	TGTGCCAGCACCGGGACTCTAAAAGAGACCCAGTACTTC
TRBV27	-	-	TRBJ1-6	CASSSRVAYNSPLHF	TGTGCCAGCAGTTCCAGGGTAGCCTATAATTCACCCCTCCACTTT
TRBV4-1	-	-	TRBJ1-4	CASSQGGGLNEKLFF	TGCGCCAGCAGCCAAGGGGGGGGGCTTAATGAAAAACTGTTTTTT
TRBV18	-	-	TRBJ1-5	CASSQEGPPVNQPQHF	TGTGCCAGCTCGCAGGAGGGGCCGCCAGTAAATCAGCCCCAGCATTTT